Listed below are T cell receptor beta chains from one sample, sequenced in a study of T cell clonotyping in hematopoietic cell transplantation. TCRdb's table, derived via immunoSEQ multiplex PCR, lists solely in-frame clones and lacks some. This sample yields some 19,000 clones, of which roughly 80% are seen a single time; 15% to 20% belongs to the top ten. Sequenced here: peripheral blood mononuclear cells, sampled before stem cell transplant. These receptors were obtained from a man aged 60 to 69 with acute myeloid leukemia. Some clones in this sample may be carry-over from other donors' samples. Each CDR3 is given without its conserved first and last residue.

J	V	CDR3
TRBJ1-5	TRBV28	ASSLPSVYQPQH
TRBJ2-1	TRBV6-5	ASSYQRLANEQF
TRBJ2-1	TRBV11-1	ASSLALWGSYNEQF
TRBJ1-2	TRBV18	ASSPPGLRWGLGYT
TRBJ2-7	TRBV7-9	ASSLTGDEQY
TRBJ2-3	TRBV18	ASSPSGDTDTQY
TRBJ2-5	TRBV7-2	ASSLEDRGEETQY
TRBJ2-5	TRBV28	ASSLSYETQY
TRBJ2-7	TRBV27	ASSPGGIYGEQY
TRBJ1-6	TRBV2	ASTREQLYNSPLH
TRBJ1-1	TRBV6-6	ATILEGQWDTEAF
TRBJ2-7	TRBV7-8	ASSEEGGSYEQY
TRBJ1-2	TRBV11-2	ASSLVVDRADYGYT
TRBJ2-5	TRBV5-6	ASSHWDSEETQY
TRBJ1-1	TRBV6-4	ASSYSQGGSEAF
TRBJ2-3	TRBV9	ASSVGDGTDTQY
TRBJ1-5	TRBV19	ASSLDRLDQPQH
TRBJ2-7	TRBV7-8	ASSFHRVVEEQY
TRBJ1-6	TRBV6-1	ASSGTGPPYHSPLH
TRBJ1-3	TRBV9	ASSVDGRGSFRNTIY
TRBJ1-4	TRBV30	AWTQGGEKLF
TRBJ2-2	TRBV7-6	ASSPGGASTGELF
TRBJ1-2	TRBV6-6	ASSLRGNYGYT
TRBJ2-7	TRBV18	ASSPTGQATYEQY
TRBJ1-1	TRBV11-2	ASSQNRVAEAF
TRBJ2-3	TRBV14	ASSQVLGLTDTQY
TRBJ1-2	TRBV14	ASSQWDRGFSLPPGYGYT
TRBJ1-2	TRBV19	ASSIDLSFGQDGYT
TRBJ1-1	TRBV2	ASSRSRAF
TRBJ1-1	TRBV6-5	ASSPQGRGTEAF
TRBJ2-3	TRBV4-1	ASSQEQSPIPQY
TRBJ1-2	TRBV7-9	ASSAVWGGDNYGYT
TRBJ1-3	TRBV6-5	ASSYSGTSSGNTIY
TRBJ2-1	TRBV6-5	ASSPQGGVHEQF
TRBJ2-2	TRBV5-1	ASSQEAGGLTGELF
TRBJ2-7	TRBV7-9	ASSIQSTGRYFYEQY
TRBJ1-1	TRBV2	ASSLDGLNTEAF
TRBJ1-2	TRBV4-2	ASSQDPRVNYGYT
TRBJ2-7	TRBV6-1	ASSRLRGPSYEQY
TRBJ2-2	TRBV5-6	ASSLAVSGELF
TRBJ2-7	TRBV7-9	ASSPPRGLGAEQY
TRBJ2-7	TRBV11-2	ASSAPGPSLYEQY
TRBJ1-1	TRBV14	ASSEGGAMATEAF
TRBJ2-7	TRBV6-5	ASSFRDRVIYEQY
TRBJ2-7	TRBV11-2	ASSRRGTGEGEQY
TRBJ1-6	TRBV6-5	ASSYSGPNSPLH
TRBJ2-7	TRBV10-3	AISEGQGSEQY
TRBJ2-6	TRBV11-3	ASSPGPYSGANVLT
TRBJ1-2	TRBV5-8	ASSPGLLSGYGYT